Here is one TCR beta chain with its context. Sequencing was performed with immunoSEQ multiplex PCR; in TCRdb, only in-frame clones are kept and a portion is missing. Of around 320,000 clones in the sample, 85% to 95% were seen once. This sample was included in a study of blood T cell repertoires in COVID-19. Study in general: T cells, B-cell-depleted T cells, or PBMCs supplied cDNA or gDNA.

Enrollees, 18 to 89 years old, lived in approximately 25 US areas. The sequence came from a woman aged 30 to 39 who had been exposed to COVID-19. Sample: PBMCs or T cells enriched from blood (not recorded which).

DNA for the CDR3: TGTGCCAGCAGCTTGAGGGGGAATCAGCCCCAGCATTTT. This gives the protein CASSLRGNQPQHF. This sequence joins TRBV5-4 and TRBJ1-5, with a tentative D call TRBD1 (6 bases). Germline V gene lookup returns CDR1 SGHNT and CDR2 YYREEE (reference sequence). CDR3 length: 13 amino acids. The ends were cut back, 1 base at V and 4 bases at J, with 6 bases in the middle.